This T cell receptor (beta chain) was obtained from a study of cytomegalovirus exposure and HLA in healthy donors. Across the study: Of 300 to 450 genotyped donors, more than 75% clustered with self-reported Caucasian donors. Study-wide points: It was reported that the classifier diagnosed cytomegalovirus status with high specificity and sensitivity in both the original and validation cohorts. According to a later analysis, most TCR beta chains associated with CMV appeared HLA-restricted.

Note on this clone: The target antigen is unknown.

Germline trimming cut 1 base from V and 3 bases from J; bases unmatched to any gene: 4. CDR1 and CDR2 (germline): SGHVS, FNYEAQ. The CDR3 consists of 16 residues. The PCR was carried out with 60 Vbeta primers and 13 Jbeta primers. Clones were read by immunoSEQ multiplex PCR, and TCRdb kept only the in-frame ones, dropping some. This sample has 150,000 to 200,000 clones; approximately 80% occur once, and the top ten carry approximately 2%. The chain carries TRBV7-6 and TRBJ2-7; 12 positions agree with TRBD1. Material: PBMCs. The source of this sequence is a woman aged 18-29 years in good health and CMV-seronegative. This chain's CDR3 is CASSLVGDRGLYEQYF. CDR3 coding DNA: TGTGCCAGCAGCTTAGTTGGGGACAGGGGGCTCTACGAGCAGTACTTC.